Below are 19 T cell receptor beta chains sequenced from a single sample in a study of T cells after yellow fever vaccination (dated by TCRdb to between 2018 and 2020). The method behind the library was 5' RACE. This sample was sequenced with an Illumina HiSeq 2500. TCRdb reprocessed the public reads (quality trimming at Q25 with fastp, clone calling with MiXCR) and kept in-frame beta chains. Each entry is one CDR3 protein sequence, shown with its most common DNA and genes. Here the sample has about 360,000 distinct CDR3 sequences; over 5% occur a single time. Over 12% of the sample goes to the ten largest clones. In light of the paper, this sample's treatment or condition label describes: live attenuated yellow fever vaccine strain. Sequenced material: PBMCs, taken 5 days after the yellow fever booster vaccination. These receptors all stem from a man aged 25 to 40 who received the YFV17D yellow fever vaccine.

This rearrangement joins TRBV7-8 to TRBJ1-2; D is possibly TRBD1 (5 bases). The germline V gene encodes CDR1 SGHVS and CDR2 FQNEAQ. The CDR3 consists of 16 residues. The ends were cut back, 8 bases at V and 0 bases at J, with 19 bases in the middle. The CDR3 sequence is CASCGQGSHANYGYTF. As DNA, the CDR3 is TGTGCCAGCTGCGGGCAGGGATCGCATGCTAACTATGGCTACACCTTC.

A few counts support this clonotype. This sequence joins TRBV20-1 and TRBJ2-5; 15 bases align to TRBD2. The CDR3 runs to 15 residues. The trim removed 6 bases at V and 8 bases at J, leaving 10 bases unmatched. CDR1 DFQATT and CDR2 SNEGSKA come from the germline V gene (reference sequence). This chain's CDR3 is CSAHDPGLAGGTQYF. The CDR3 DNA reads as TGCAGTGCGCACGACCCGGGACTAGCGGGAGGTACCCAGTACTTC.

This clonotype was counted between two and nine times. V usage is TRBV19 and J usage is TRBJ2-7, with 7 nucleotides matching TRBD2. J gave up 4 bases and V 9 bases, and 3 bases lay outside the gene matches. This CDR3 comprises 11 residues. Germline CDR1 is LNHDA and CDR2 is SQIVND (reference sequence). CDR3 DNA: TGTGCCAGATGGGGACTATACGAGCAGTACTTC. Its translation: CARWGLYEQYF.

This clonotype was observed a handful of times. CDR3 protein: CASRRGRTSSGANVLTF. The CDR3, as DNA: TGCGCCAGTCGAAGGGGACGGACTAGCTCTGGGGCCAACGTCCTGACTTTC. The chain uses TRBV5-1 and TRBJ2-6; 7 bases are a match to TRBD2. This CDR3 has 17 residues. Germline CDR1 SGHRS, CDR2 YFSETQ. V was clipped by 8 bases and J by 0 bases; unmatched bases: 11.

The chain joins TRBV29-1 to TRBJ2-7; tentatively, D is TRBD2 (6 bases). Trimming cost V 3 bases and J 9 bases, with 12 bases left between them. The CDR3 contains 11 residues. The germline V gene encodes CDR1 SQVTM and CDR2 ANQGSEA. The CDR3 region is CSVEVQEGQYF. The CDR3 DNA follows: TGCAGCGTTGAGGTACAGGAGGGGCAGTACTTC.

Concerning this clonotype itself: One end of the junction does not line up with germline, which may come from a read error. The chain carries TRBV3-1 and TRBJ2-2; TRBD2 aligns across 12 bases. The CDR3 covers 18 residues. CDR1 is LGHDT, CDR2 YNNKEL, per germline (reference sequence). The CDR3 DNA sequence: TGTGCCGGCAGCCAAGAATTGCTAGCGGGAGGGCGCACCGGGGAGCTGTTTTTT. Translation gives CAGSQELLAGGRTGELFF.

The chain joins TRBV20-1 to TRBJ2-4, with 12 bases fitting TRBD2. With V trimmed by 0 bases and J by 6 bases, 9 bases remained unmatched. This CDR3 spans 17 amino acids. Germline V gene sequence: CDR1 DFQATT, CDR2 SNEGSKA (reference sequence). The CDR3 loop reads CSARDPSGRGAGNIQYF. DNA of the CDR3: TGCAGTGCTAGAGATCCTAGCGGGAGGGGAGCAGGAAACATTCAGTACTTC.

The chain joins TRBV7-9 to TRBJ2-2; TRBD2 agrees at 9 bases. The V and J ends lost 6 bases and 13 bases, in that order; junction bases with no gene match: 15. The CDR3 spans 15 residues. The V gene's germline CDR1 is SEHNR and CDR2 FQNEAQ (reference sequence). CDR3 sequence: CASSLDGTSLLALFF. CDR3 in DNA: TGTGCCAGCAGTCTCGACGGGACTAGCCTTTTAGCGCTGTTTTTT.

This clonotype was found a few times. CDR3 nucleotide sequence: TGTGCCAGCAGCCGCTCCGCCGAGCAGTACTTC. Translation gives CASSRSAEQYF. The chain couples TRBV7-9 to TRBJ2-7; D is unresolved. Germline CDR1 SEHNR, CDR2 FQNEAQ (reference sequence). Between the trimmed V and J ends, which lost 5 bases and 6 bases, there was a span of 8 bases. The CDR3 runs 11 residues.

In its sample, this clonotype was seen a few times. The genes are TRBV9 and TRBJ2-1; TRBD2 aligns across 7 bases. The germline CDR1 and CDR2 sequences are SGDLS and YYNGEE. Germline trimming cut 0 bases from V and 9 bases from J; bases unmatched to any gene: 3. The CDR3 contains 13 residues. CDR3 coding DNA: TGTGCCAGCAGCGTAGTGGGAGGGCGTGAGCAGTTCTTC. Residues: CASSVVGGREQFF.

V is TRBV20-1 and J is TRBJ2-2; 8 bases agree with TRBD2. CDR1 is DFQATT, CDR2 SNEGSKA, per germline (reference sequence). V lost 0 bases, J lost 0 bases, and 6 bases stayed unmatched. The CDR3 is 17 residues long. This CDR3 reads CSARDRLAPTNTGELFF. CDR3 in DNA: TGCAGTGCTAGAGATAGACTAGCGCCGACGAACACCGGGGAGCTGTTTTTT.

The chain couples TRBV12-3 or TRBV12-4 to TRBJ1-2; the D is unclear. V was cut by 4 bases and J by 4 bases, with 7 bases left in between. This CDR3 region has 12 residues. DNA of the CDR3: TGTGCCAGCAGTTCAGCAGGCTATGGCTACACCTTC. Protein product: CASSSAGYGYTF.

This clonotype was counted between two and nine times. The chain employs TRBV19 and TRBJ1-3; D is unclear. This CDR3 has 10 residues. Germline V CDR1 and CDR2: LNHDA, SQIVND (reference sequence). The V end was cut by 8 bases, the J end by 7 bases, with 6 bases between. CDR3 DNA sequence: TGTGCCAGTGAGAGGAACACCATATATTTT. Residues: CASERNTIYF.

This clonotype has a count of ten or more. CDR3 region: CASSQSWGQGTGSPYEQYF. CDR3 nucleotides: TGCGCCAGCAGCCAGTCCTGGGGACAAGGGACAGGGAGTCCCTACGAGCAGTACTTC. The V and J genes are TRBV4-3 and TRBJ2-7, with 9 bases identical to TRBD1. Per germline, CDR1 LGHNA and CDR2 YSLEER. CDR3 size: 19 residues. V shed 3 bases, J shed 2 bases, and the junction held 17 bases outside the gene matches.

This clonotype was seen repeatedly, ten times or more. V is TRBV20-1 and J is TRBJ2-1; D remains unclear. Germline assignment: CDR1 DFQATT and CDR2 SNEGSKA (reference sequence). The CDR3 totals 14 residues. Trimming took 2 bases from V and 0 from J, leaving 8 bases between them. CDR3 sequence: CSARSLDSYNEQFF. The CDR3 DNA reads TGCAGTGCTAGATCTCTAGACTCCTACAATGAGCAGTTCTTC.

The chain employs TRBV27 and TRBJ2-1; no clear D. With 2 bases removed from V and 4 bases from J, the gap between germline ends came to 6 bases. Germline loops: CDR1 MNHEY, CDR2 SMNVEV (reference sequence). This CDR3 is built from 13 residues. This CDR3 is CASSLRRYNEQFF. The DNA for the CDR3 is TGTGCCAGCAGTTTAAGGCGGTACAATGAGCAGTTCTTC.

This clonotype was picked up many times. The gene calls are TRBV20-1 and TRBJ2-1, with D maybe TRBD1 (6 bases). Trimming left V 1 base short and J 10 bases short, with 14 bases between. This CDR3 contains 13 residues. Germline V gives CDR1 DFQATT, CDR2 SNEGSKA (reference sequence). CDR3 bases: TGCAGTGCTAGAGCCCAGGACAGACTAGAGCAGTTCTTC. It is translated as CSARAQDRLEQFF.

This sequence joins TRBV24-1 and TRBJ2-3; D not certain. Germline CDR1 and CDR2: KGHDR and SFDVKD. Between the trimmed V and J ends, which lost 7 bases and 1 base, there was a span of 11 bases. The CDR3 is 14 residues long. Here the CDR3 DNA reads TGTGCCACCAGCAATTCCGCCCGCACAGATACGCAGTATTTT. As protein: CATSNSARTDTQYF.

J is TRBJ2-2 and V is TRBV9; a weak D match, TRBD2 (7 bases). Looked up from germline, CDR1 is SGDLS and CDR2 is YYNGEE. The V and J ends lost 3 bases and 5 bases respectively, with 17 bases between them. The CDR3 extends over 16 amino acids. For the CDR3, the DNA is TGTGCCAGCAGCGATAGCTGGGGGGGGCATACCGGGGAGCTGTTTTTT. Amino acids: CASSDSWGGHTGELFF.